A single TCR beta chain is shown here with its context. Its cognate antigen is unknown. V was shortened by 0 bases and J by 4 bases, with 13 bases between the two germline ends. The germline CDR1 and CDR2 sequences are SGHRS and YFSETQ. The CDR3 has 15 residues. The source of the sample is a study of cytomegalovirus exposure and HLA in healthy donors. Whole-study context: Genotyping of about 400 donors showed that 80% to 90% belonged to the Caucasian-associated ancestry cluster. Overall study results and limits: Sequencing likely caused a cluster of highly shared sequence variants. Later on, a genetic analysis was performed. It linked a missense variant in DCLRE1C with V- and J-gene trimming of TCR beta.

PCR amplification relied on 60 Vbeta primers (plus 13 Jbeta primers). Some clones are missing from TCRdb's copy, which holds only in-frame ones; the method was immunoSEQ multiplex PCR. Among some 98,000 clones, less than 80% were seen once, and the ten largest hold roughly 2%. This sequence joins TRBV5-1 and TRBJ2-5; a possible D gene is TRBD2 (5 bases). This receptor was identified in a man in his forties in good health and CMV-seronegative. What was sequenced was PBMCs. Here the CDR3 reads CASSLVAGVGETQYF. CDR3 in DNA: TGCGCCAGCAGCTTGGTCGCGGGTGTTGGAGAGACCCAGTACTTC.